This is a list of T cell receptor beta chains from one sample in a study of CD8 T cells in ankylosing spondylitis. TCRdb re-analysed the 5' RACE reads in MiXCR, keeping a single row per CDR3 protein. The data show 390,000 or so distinct CDR3 sequences, under 25% seen once. Sequenced sample: blood, either unsorted or a sorted T cell fraction (not recorded which). These TCRs come from a male donor with ankylosing spondylitis. Both conserved end residues are part of each CDR3. Each record gives: CDR3 protein, CDR3 DNA, clone size, J gene, D gene, V gene. A D gene is named only where the DNA matches it firmly. Size tells how often a clone was seen (once, few, many) or the class of an expanded clone, and some rows leave it out.

CASSLQNNRGGEQYF	TGTGCCAGCAGCTTACAAAATAACAGGGGTGGCGAGCAGTACTTC	few	TRBJ2-7	TRBD1	TRBV7-9
CSATRRQTGANVLTF	TGCAGTGCTACCCGAAGACAGACTGGGGCCAACGTCCTGACTTTC	few	TRBJ2-6	NA	TRBV20-1
CASSLVGVLVAGELFF	TGTGCCAGCAGTTTAGTTGGGGTACTGGTGGCCGGGGAGCTGTTTTTT	few	TRBJ2-2	NA	TRBV27
CASSSRRALPSNEQFF	TGTGCCAGCAGTTCCCGTAGGGCACTACCGAGCAATGAGCAGTTCTTC	NA	TRBJ2-1	NA	TRBV12-3/TRBV12-4
CATLGFSYEQYF	TGTGCCACCCTCGGGTTCTCCTACGAGCAGTACTTC	few	TRBJ2-7	NA	TRBV25-1
CASSLELETQYF	TGTGCCAGCAGCTTAGAATTGGAGACCCAGTACTTC	many	TRBJ2-5	NA	TRBV7-2
CASSYSSGLWGAQHF	TGTGCCAGCAGTTACTCGTCAGGGTTGTGGGGAGCCCAGCATTTT	many	TRBJ1-5	NA	TRBV6-2/TRBV6-3
CASSNGLAGYTDTQYF	TGTGCCAGCAGCAACGGACTAGCGGGATACACAGATACGCAGTATTTT	NA	TRBJ2-3	TRBD2	TRBV5-6
CSVRRRSSGVEQYF	TGCAGCGTACGGAGAAGGTCTTCGGGGGTCGAGCAGTACTTC	many	TRBJ2-7	NA	TRBV29-1
CASSQGATGGSPYNEQFF	TGCGCCAGCAGCCAAGGGGCCACAGGGGGCAGTCCCTACAATGAGCAGTTCTTC	NA	TRBJ2-1	TRBD1	TRBV4-1
CASSLALAGVLYEQYF	TGCGCCAGCAGCTTGGCCCTGGCGGGAGTTCTCTACGAGCAGTACTTC	NA	TRBJ2-7	TRBD2	TRBV5-1
CSARTGVHEQFF	TGCAGTGCTAGAACGGGAGTCCATGAGCAGTTCTTC	NA	TRBJ2-1	NA	TRBV20-1
CASSRGEANNEQFF	TGTGCCAGCTCCCGTGGGGAGGCCAACAATGAGCAGTTCTTC	NA	TRBJ2-1	NA	TRBV6-2/TRBV6-3
CSAQDGPTEAFF	TGCAGTGCTCAGGACGGACCCACTGAAGCTTTCTTT	once	TRBJ1-1	NA	TRBV20-1
CSVGTRERNEQFF	TGCAGTGTAGGTACGCGGGAGAGAAATGAGCAGTTCTTC	few	TRBJ2-1	TRBD2	TRBV20-1
CASSWRGGEQFF	TGTGCCAGCAGCTGGAGGGGGGGTGAGCAGTTCTTC	NA	TRBJ2-1	NA	TRBV5-6
CASSPTSGTIYNEQFF	TGTGCCAGCTCACCAACTAGCGGGACCATCTACAATGAGCAGTTCTTC	few	TRBJ2-1	TRBD2	TRBV18
CSVSPYQVHGYTF	TGCAGCGTGAGCCCGTACCAGGTCCACGGCTACACCTTC	many	TRBJ1-2	NA	TRBV29-1
CASSLGQTIGYTF	TGTGCCAGCAGTCTTGGACAGACTATTGGCTACACCTTC	NA	TRBJ1-2	NA	TRBV12-3/TRBV12-4
CSARDPGREQYF	TGCAGTGCTAGGGACCCAGGGCGGGAGCAGTACTTC	few	TRBJ2-7	NA	TRBV20-1
CASSHPLGGRTDTQYF	TGTGCCAGCAGCCACCCTCTTGGCGGGAGGACAGATACGCAGTATTTT	NA	TRBJ2-3	TRBD2	TRBV4-2
CASSFLSVVAETQYF	TGTGCCAGCAGCTTCCTTAGCGTGGTAGCAGAGACCCAGTACTTC	few	TRBJ2-5	NA	TRBV7-6
CASSLTGTINSYEQYF	TGTGCCAGCAGCTTAACGGGCACCATTAATTCCTACGAGCAGTACTTC	NA	TRBJ2-7	NA	TRBV7-2
CATSTWGQAQETQYF	TGTGCCACCAGCACTTGGGGGCAAGCCCAAGAGACCCAGTACTTC	many	TRBJ2-5	NA	TRBV15
CASSQVSGVGQFF	TGTGCCAGCAGCCAAGTCAGTGGAGTAGGGCAGTTCTTC	NA	TRBJ2-1	NA	TRBV3-1
CASRGSGGTGELFF	TGTGCCAGCAGGGGCTCGGGGGGCACCGGGGAGCTGTTTTTT	NA	TRBJ2-2	TRBD2	TRBV6-2/TRBV6-3
CASSITGGNQPQHF	TGTGCCAGTAGTATAACAGGCGGCAATCAGCCCCAGCATTTT	many	TRBJ1-5	NA	TRBV19
CASRPSSGGYEQYF	TGTGCCAGCAGACCGAGTAGCGGAGGCTACGAGCAGTACTTC	few	TRBJ2-7	NA	TRBV12-3/TRBV12-4
CASSRIPLVGSYNEQFF	TGTGCCAGCAGCCGCATCCCACTAGTTGGGTCCTACAATGAGCAGTTCTTC	NA	TRBJ2-1	NA	TRBV7-3
CSVRGGPYNEQFF	TGCAGCGTTCGCGGGGGACCCTACAATGAGCAGTTCTTC	few	TRBJ2-1	TRBD2	TRBV29-1
CASSPVKGSYEQYF	TGTGCCAGCAGCCCGGTGAAGGGCTCCTACGAGCAGTACTTC	NA	TRBJ2-7	NA	TRBV7-2
CASSIRGNTEAFF	TGTGCCAGTAGTATTAGGGGGAACACTGAAGCTTTCTTT	NA	TRBJ1-1	NA	TRBV19
CASSSVTGAGTDTQYF	TGCGCCAGCAGCTCAGTCACCGGAGCGGGAACAGATACGCAGTATTTT	few	TRBJ2-3	TRBD2	TRBV5-1
CSVGVGVSYNEQFF	TGCAGCGTTGGTGTGGGAGTATCCTACAATGAGCAGTTCTTC	few	TRBJ2-1	NA	TRBV29-1
CASSDKVDNSPLHF	TGTGCCAGCAGTGACAAAGTGGATAATTCACCCCTCCACTTT	NA	TRBJ1-6	NA	TRBV27
CSGRQREMGEQYF	TGCAGTGGGCGTCAGCGGGAGATGGGAGAGCAGTACTTC	NA	TRBJ2-7	TRBD2	TRBV20-1
CASSFDRDTYNEQFF	TGTGCCAGCAGTTTTGACCGGGACACATACAATGAGCAGTTCTTC	NA	TRBJ2-1	NA	TRBV12-3/TRBV12-4
CASSRGGSGYTGELFF	TGTGCCAGCAGCCGGGGGGGTAGCGGATACACCGGGGAGCTGTTTTTT	NA	TRBJ2-2	TRBD2	TRBV7-3
CASSQGPEQYF	TGTGCCAGCAGCCAGGGGCCTGAGCAGTACTTC	few	TRBJ2-7	NA	TRBV7-9
CASSEGRAFF	TGTGCCAGCAGTGAGGGGCGAGCTTTCTTT	NA	TRBJ1-1	NA	TRBV25-1
CASSLDPARGYEQYF	TGCGCCAGCAGCCTAGATCCCGCCCGGGGATACGAGCAGTACTTC	NA	TRBJ2-7	NA	TRBV4-1
CASSQDLDNEQFF	TGTGCCAGCAGCCAAGATCTGGACAATGAGCAGTTCTTC	few	TRBJ2-1	NA	TRBV3-1
CASSSKQMNTEAFF	TGTGCCAGCAGCTCAAAACAAATGAACACTGAAGCTTTCTTT	NA	TRBJ1-1	NA	TRBV7-6
CASSQGGNFGELFF	TGTGCCAGCAGTCAGGGGGGGAACTTCGGGGAGCTGTTTTTT	NA	TRBJ2-2	NA	TRBV3-1
CASSQRSNYEQYF	TGTGCCAGCAGCCAACGCTCGAACTACGAGCAGTACTTC	once	TRBJ2-7	NA	TRBV3-1
CASNSEQYNSPLHF	TGTGCCAGCAACTCCGAACAGTATAATTCACCCCTCCACTTT	NA	TRBJ1-6	NA	TRBV7-9
CASSEQVWPAYNEQFF	TGTGCCAGCAGTGAACAGGTCTGGCCCGCTTACAATGAGCAGTTCTTC	NA	TRBJ2-1	NA	TRBV6-1
CASTEGAGRAYEQYF	TGCGCCAGCACCGAAGGAGCAGGAAGGGCCTACGAGCAGTACTTC	NA	TRBJ2-7	NA	TRBV5-1
CASSLTGMETQYF	TGTGCCAGCAGTTTGACAGGGATGGAGACCCAGTACTTC	few	TRBJ2-5	TRBD1	TRBV12-3/TRBV12-4
CASSTRDGDTQYF	TGTGCCAGCAGCACCAGGGACGGAGATACGCAGTATTTT	few	TRBJ2-3	NA	TRBV13
CASTPGGTNTEAFF	TGCGCCAGCACCCCCGGTGGGACGAACACTGAAGCTTTCTTT	NA	TRBJ1-1	NA	TRBV5-1
CSARPEVLAQETQYF	TGCAGTGCTAGACCCGAAGTCTTGGCCCAAGAGACCCAGTACTTC	few	TRBJ2-5	NA	TRBV20-1
CSARVAGLRNQPQHF	TGCAGTGCTAGAGTCGCAGGGTTGCGCAATCAGCCCCAGCATTTT	NA	TRBJ1-5	NA	TRBV20-1
CASSIGTSSRTDTQYF	TGTGCCAGCAGCATTGGGACTAGCAGCCGCACAGATACGCAGTATTTT	few	TRBJ2-3	TRBD2	TRBV7-9